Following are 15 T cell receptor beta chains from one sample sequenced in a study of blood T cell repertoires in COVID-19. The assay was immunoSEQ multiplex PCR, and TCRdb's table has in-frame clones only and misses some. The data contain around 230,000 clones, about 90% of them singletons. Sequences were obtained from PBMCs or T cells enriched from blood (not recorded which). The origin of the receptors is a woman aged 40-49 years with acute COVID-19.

DNA for the CDR3: TGTGCCAGTAGTACGACCCTTGGGACAGGGGTTAATTCACCCCTCCACTTT. Translated, it gives CASSTTLGTGVNSPLHF. The genes are TRBV19 and TRBJ1-6; 10 bases fit TRBD1. The CDR3 extends over 17 amino acids. The germline CDR1 and CDR2 sequences are LNHDA and SQIVND (reference sequence). The V gene end was trimmed by 4 bases and the J gene end by 6 bases; junction bases not matched to a gene: 9.

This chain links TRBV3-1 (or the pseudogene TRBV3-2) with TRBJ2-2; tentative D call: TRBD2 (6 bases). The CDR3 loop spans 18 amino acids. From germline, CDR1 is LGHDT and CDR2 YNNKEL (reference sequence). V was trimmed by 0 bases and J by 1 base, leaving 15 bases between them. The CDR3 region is CASSQDPLPSVNTGELFF. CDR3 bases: TGTGCCAGCAGCCAAGATCCGCTCCCTAGCGTGAACACCGGGGAGCTGTTTTTT.

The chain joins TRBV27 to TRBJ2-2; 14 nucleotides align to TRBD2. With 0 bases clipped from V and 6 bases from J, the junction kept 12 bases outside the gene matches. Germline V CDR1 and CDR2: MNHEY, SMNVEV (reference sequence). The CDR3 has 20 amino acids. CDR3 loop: CASSLSGLAGEWLYAGELFF. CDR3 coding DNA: TGTGCCAGCAGTTTATCGGGACTAGCGGGAGAATGGTTGTACGCCGGGGAGCTGTTTTTT.

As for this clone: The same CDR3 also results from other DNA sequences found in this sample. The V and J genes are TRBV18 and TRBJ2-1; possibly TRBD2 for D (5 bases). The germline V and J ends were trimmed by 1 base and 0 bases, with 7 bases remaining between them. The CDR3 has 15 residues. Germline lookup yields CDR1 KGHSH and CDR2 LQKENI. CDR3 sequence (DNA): TGTGCCAGCTCACCACGAGGGAGCTCCTACAATGAGCAGTTCTTC. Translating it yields CASSPRGSSYNEQFF.

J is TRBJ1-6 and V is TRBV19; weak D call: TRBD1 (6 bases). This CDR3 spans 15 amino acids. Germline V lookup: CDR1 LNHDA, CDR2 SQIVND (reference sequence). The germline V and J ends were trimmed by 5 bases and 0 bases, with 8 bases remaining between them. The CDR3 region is CASSEGGSYNSPLHF. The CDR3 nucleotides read TGTGCCAGTAGTGAAGGGGGCTCCTATAATTCACCCCTCCACTTT.

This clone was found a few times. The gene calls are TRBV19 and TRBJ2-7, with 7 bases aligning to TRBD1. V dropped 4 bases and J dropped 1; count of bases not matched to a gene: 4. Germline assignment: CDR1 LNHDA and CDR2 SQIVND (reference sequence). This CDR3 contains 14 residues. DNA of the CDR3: TGTGCCAGTAGTACCGGACAGGATTCCTACGAGCAGTACTTC. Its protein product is CASSTGQDSYEQYF.

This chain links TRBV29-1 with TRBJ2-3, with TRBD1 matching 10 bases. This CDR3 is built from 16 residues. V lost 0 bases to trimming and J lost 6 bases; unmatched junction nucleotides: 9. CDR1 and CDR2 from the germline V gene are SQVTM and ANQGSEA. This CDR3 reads CSVEDSGTGAADTQYF. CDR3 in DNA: TGCAGCGTTGAAGATAGCGGGACAGGGGCTGCGGATACGCAGTATTTT.

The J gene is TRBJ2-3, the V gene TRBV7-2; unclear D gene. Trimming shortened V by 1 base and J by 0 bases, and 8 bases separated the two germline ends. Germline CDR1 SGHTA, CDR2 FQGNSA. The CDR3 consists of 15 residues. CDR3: CASSLDGGSTDTQYF. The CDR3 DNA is TGTGCCAGCAGCTTAGATGGCGGAAGCACAGATACGCAGTATTTT. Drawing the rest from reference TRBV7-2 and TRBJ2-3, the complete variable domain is GAGVSQSPSNKVTEKGKDVELRCDPISGHTALYWYRQSLGQGLEFLIYFQGNSAPDKSGLPSDRFSAERTGGSVSTLTIQRTQQEDSAVYLCASSLDGGSTDTQYFGPGTRLTVL.

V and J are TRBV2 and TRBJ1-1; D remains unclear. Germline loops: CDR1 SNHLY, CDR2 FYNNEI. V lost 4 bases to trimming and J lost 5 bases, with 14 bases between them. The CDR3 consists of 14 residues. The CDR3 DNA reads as TGTGCCAGCAGTGCCCCAGGAGGAAAAACTGAAGCTTTCTTT. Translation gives CASSAPGGKTEAFF.

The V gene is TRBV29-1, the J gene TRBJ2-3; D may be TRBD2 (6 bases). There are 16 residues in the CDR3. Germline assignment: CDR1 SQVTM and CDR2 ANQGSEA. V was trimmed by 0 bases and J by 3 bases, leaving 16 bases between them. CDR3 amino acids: CSVEDGVGLTTDTQYF. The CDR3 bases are TGCAGCGTTGAAGATGGTGTTGGACTAACGACAGATACGCAGTATTTT.

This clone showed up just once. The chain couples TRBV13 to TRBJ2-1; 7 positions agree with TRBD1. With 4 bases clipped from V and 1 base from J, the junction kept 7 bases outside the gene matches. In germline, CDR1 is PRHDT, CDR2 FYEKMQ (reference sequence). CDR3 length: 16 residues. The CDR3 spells CASSYRGRRSYNEQFF. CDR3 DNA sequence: TGTGCCAGCAGCTACAGGGGCAGAAGGTCCTACAATGAGCAGTTCTTC.

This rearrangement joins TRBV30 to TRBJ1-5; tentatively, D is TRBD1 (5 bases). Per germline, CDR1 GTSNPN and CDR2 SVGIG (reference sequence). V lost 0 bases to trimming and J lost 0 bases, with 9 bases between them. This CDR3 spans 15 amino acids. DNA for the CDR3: TGTGCCTGGAGTGTGGGGCAGTATAGCAATCAGCCCCAGCATTTT. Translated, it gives CAWSVGQYSNQPQHF.

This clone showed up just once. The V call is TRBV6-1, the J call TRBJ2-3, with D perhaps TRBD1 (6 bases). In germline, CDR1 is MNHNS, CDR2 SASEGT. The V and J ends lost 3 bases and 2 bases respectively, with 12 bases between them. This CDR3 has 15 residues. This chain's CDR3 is CASSEWQGSTDTQYF. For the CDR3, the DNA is TGTGCCAGCAGTGAGTGGCAGGGGTCCACAGATACGCAGTATTTT.

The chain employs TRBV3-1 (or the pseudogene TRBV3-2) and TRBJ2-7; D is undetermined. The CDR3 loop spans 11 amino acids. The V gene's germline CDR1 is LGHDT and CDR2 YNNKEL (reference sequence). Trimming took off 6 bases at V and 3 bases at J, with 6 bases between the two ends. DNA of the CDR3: TGTGCCAGCAGTGGCCTCTACGAGCAGTACTTC. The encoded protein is CASSGLYEQYF.

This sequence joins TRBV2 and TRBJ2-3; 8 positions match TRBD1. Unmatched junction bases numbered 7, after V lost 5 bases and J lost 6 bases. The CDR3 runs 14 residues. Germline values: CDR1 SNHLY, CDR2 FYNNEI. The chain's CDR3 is CASSQGASRDTQYF. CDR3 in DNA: TGTGCCAGCAGTCAGGGGGCATCGAGGGATACGCAGTATTTT.